This record covers a single T cell receptor beta chain. These data originate in a study of CXCR3-negative and CXCR3-positive naive CD8 T cells. Each TRB cDNA library was prepared by 5' RACE (with UMI labels). From its re-call of the 5' RACE reads, TCRdb lists each CDR3 protein once, without DNA. The sample table includes about 82,000 distinct CDR3 sequences. Germline V CDR1 and CDR2: SQVTM, ANQGSEA. CDR3 length: 13 amino acids. This chain links TRBV29-1 with TRBJ1-2; TCRdb calls TRBD1, which cannot be checked without DNA. This clonotype was sampled from a human donor in good health. Some clones in this sample may be carry-over from other donors' samples. The specimen sequenced was naive CXCR3- CD8+ T cells from blood. Subset specified: CD45RO-CCR7+CD27+CD95- naive CD8+ T cells lacking CXCR3 (TNR3-). CDR3 region: CSASTEIYAGYTF.